What follows describes a single T cell receptor beta chain. Antigen unknown. This record belongs to a study of T cell repertoires in cytomegalovirus infection. Study context: Peptides in the study included HLA-C-restricted and HLA-B-restricted CMV epitopes. TCR beta signatures that were public indicated CMV infection and matching HLA type. The study, taken as a whole, reports: Clonotypes of TCR beta that were HLA-C-restricted and CMV-specific dominated the ex vivo response. Carriers of CMV and the relevant HLA type were discriminated by public TCR beta frequency.

Trimming pared 4 bases from V and 3 bases from J, leaving 10 bases between. Germline CDR1 is SGHAT and CDR2 is FQDESV (reference sequence). This CDR3 contains 14 residues. TCRdb recomputed calls from the reads with MiXCR, one row per CDR3 protein. Counted here are tens of thousands of distinct CDR3 sequences, roughly 20% occurring once; the ten biggest clones make up around 70%. This sample comprised CD8+ T cells from cultured PBMCs, obtained from culture after CMV antigen stimulation. The chain recombines TRBV11-1 with TRBJ1-3, with D possibly being TRBD1 (5 bases). The origin of this receptor is a human donor in good health (CMV status not recorded). Some clones in this sample may be carry-over from other donors' samples. CDR3: CASSSGTLGNTIYF. CDR3 sequence (DNA): TGTGCCAGCAGCTCCGGGACTCTTGGAAACACCATATATTTT.